Sequencing of this T cell receptor beta chain was carried out in a study of blood T cells in healthy people across ages. Alongside a J-beta primer mix, a sample-barcoded 5' primer served in a second PCR lasting roughly 6 to 12 cycles. Template switching added a 12-random-nucleotide identifier to every cDNA molecule. Each CDR3 protein gets one entry after TCRdb re-called the 5' RACE reads with MiXCR. This sample yields some 920,000 distinct CDR3 sequences, of which approximately 50% are seen a single time; over 20% belongs to the top ten. This clonotype appeared a few times. As yet, its antigen is unknown. Germline V gene lookup returns CDR1 MGHRA and CDR2 YSYEKL. V dropped 5 bases and J dropped 10 bases, with 30 bases sitting between them. This CDR3 is 19 amino acids long. Total RNA was extracted at no less than 5.5 micrograms per sample. Study-wide points: Since the PBMCs were unsorted, naive and antigen-experienced cells could not be conclusively compared.

The clonotype originates from a woman aged 60-75 years in good health. V and J are TRBV4-1 and TRBJ1-6; tentative D call: TRBD1 (6 bases). The sequenced sample was blood. In nucleotides, the CDR3 is TGCGCCAGCAGCTACCAGCCCCATTTTGGGGGCGAGGGACGGTCACCCCTCCACTTT. Residues: CASSYQPHFGGEGRSPLHF.